This T cell receptor (beta chain) was found in a study of blood T cell repertoires in COVID-19. Study overall: In each case, the material was cDNA or gDNA derived from T cells, B-cell-depleted T cells, or PBMCs.

Profiled with immunoSEQ multiplex PCR; TCRdb holds only in-frame clones, not every one. The sample shows 200,000 to 250,000 clones, approximately 80% of them seen only once. In regard to this clone: Distinct nucleotide sequences in the sample also encode this CDR3.

Clinical history as reported by participants underpinned cohort assignment. The clonotype was recovered from a man in his 60s who had recovered from COVID-19. The specimen was PBMCs or T cells enriched from blood (not recorded which).

CDR3 nucleotide sequence: TGTGCCACCAGTGTCGGGGGCAATCAGCCCCAGCATTTT. It yields the protein CATSVGGNQPQHF. The chain is built from TRBV24-1 and TRBJ1-5; D not certain. The V end was cut by 5 bases, the J end by 2 bases, with 6 bases between. From germline, CDR1 is KGHDR and CDR2 SFDVKD. CDR3 length: 13 amino acids.